This is a list of T cell receptor beta chains from one sample in a study of CD8+ T cells in alopecia areata. Sequenced by immunoSEQ multiplex PCR; TCRdb stores in-frame clones only, minus some. The sample consists of 200,000 or so clones, 43% of them appearing once. The material sequenced was CD4+ T cells sorted from blood, taken around week 37, from a patient treated with tofacitinib. These receptors originate from a human donor with alopecia areata. CDR3s include the opening cysteine and the closing phenylalanine or tryptophan. The D gene is left open where the match is weak. Clone size appears in some rows only: once, few, many, or a class for an expanded clone.

j_gene,v_gene,d_gene,abundance,CDR3nt,CDR3aa
TRBJ2-1,TRBV30,.,.,TGTGCCTGGAGTGTACTAGCCACCTACAATGAGCAGTTCTTC,CAWSVLATYNEQFF
TRBJ2-5,TRBV9,.,few,TGTGCCAGCAGCGTAGCCAAGGCGGGGGAGACCCAGTACTTC,CASSVAKAGETQYF
TRBJ2-7,TRBV29-1,TRBD1,few,TGCAGCTTCCAACGGGGACAGCTCGACGAGCAGTACTTC,CSFQRGQLDEQYF
TRBJ2-3,TRBV10-3,.,few,TGTGCCATAGCAGGGGCAGATACGCAGTATTTT,CAIAGADTQYF
TRBJ2-5,TRBV5-1,TRBD1,few,TGCGCCAGCCAAAAAGGGGGCAGACAAGAGACCCAGTACTTC,CASQKGGRQETQYF
TRBJ2-2,TRBV5-6,TRBD2,.,TGTGCCAGCAGCTTGAGGCTAGCGGGGCGGAACACCGGGGAGCTGTTTTTT,CASSLRLAGRNTGELFF
TRBJ2-4,TRBV30,.,.,TGTGCCTCGTCTTGGGGCACGAAACATCACTTC,CASSWGTKHHF
TRBJ2-7,TRBV30,TRBD2,.,TGTGCCTGGAGATCCCGGACTAGCGGGAGGGCCACCTACGAGCAGTACTTC,CAWRSRTSGRATYEQYF
TRBJ2-7,TRBV9,.,few,TGTGCCAGCAGCGTAAAGGCCGCCGGGCCCCTCGAGCAGTACTTC,CASSVKAAGPLEQYF
TRBJ1-2,TRBV5-1,TRBD1,.,TGCGCCAGCAGCCCGGGACAGGGGGCTAATTATGGCTACACCTTC,CASSPGQGANYGYTF
TRBJ2-7,TRBV27,TRBD2,.,TGTGCCAGCAGGCCATTGAGCGGGAGGGCGGAAGAGCAGTACTTC,CASRPLSGRAEEQYF
TRBJ2-5,TRBV27,.,once,TGTGCCAGCAGGTCACCCCCGGGGCCCCAGTACTTC,CASRSPPGPQYF
TRBJ2-7,TRBV30,.,.,TGTGCCTGGAGCAGGGAATACTACGAGCAGTACTTC,CAWSREYYEQYF
TRBJ2-5,TRBV5-4,.,.,TGTGCCAGCAGCCCGGGGCCAGCGGAGACCCAGTACTTC,CASSPGPAETQYF
TRBJ2-7,TRBV9,.,.,TGTGCCAGCAGCGAACGAGGGGTGGGGATGCAGTACTTC,CASSERGVGMQYF
TRBJ2-2,TRBV7-8,.,few,TGTGCCAGCAGCACGCAGGGTGCCGCGAACACCGGGGAGCTGTTTTTT,CASSTQGAANTGELFF
TRBJ2-5,TRBV28,.,few,TGTGCCAGCATCGGCAGGCATGGTACCGAGACCCAGTACTTC,CASIGRHGTETQYF
TRBJ2-7,TRBV23-1,TRBD2,once,TGCGCCAGCAGTCACCGACTAGCGGGGCTTGCAGAGCAGTACTTC,CASSHRLAGLAEQYF
TRBJ2-7,TRBV19,TRBD2,few,TGTGCCAGTAGTATAGCGGCTAGCGGGACCTACGAGCAGTACTTC,CASSIAASGTYEQYF
TRBJ1-5,TRBV7-2,.,.,TGTGCCAGCAGCTTAGCGGGGGGTAGCAATCAGCCCCAGCATTTT,CASSLAGGSNQPQHF
TRBJ2-7,TRBV10-3,TRBD1,.,TGTGCCATCAGTGAGTTAATAGGGGGCGACGAGCAGTACTTC,CAISELIGGDEQYF
TRBJ1-1,TRBV6-5,.,few,TGTGCCAGCAGAAGATCGAACACTGAAGCTTTCTTT,CASRRSNTEAFF
TRBJ2-1,TRBV29-1,.,.,TGCAGCGTTGGGGGTGCGAGTTCCTACAATGAGCAGTTCTTC,CSVGGASSYNEQFF
TRBJ2-2,TRBV29-1,.,.,TGCAGCGTTGCCGCTCAGGGGCTTAACACCGGGGAGCTGTTTTTT,CSVAAQGLNTGELFF
TRBJ1-1,TRBV27,.,few,TGTGCCAGCAGTCCGGGGCAGGGCACTGAAGCTTTCTTT,CASSPGQGTEAFF
TRBJ2-2,TRBV9,.,.,TGTGCCAGCAGCGTCACAGGAACCGGGGAGCTGTTTTTT,CASSVTGTGELFF
TRBJ2-5,TRBV20-1,.,.,TGCAGTGCCTTTGCCCAAGAGACCCAGTACTTC,CSAFAQETQYF
TRBJ1-1,TRBV28,.,.,TGTGCCAGCAGTTTAGGGGGGGACACTGAAGCTTTCTTT,CASSLGGDTEAFF
TRBJ2-5,TRBV7-2,TRBD2,.,TGTGCCAGCAGCATAGCGGGCGCGACCCAGTACTTC,CASSIAGATQYF
TRBJ2-4,TRBV7-2,.,few,TGTGCCAGCAGCCCACACAGGGACATTCAGTACTTC,CASSPHRDIQYF
TRBJ1-2,TRBV7-2,.,.,TGTGCCAGCAGCTTAGCGATGGGTATGGTCTATGGCTACACCTTC,CASSLAMGMVYGYTF
TRBJ2-1,TRBV28,.,.,TGTGCCAGCATCCCTAGGGGCGATTACAATGAGCAGTTCTTC,CASIPRGDYNEQFF
TRBJ2-3,TRBV7-2,TRBD2,few,TGTGCCAGCAGCCCGAGCACACTAGCGGGAGTATTTGATACGCAGTATTTT,CASSPSTLAGVFDTQYF
TRBJ2-3,TRBV7-9,.,few,TGTGCCAGCAGCGCCCTGTCCCGGTCTGCAGATACGCAGTATTTT,CASSALSRSADTQYF
TRBJ1-1,TRBV4-2,.,.,TGTGCCAGCAGCCGGAATGGGAACACTGAAGCTTTCTTT,CASSRNGNTEAFF
TRBJ1-2,TRBV27,.,few,TGTGCCAGCAGTTTATCCCCGCGGGTCCCTTATGGCTACACCTTC,CASSLSPRVPYGYTF
TRBJ2-3,TRBV5-1,TRBD2,few,TGCGCCAGCAGCTTTGGACTAGCGGCGAGCACAGATACGCAGTATTTT,CASSFGLAASTDTQYF
TRBJ2-1,TRBV7-9,.,.,TGTGCCAGCAGCTTAGCGCGCTCCGTTGAGCAGTTCTTC,CASSLARSVEQFF
TRBJ2-4,TRBV2,.,.,TGTGCCAGCAGCGTAACCAAAAACATTCAGTACTTC,CASSVTKNIQYF
TRBJ2-7,TRBV15,TRBD1,.,TGTGCCACCAGCAGAGATACCGACAGGGTGAACGAGCAGTACTTC,CATSRDTDRVNEQYF
TRBJ2-5,TRBV7-8,.,.,TGTGCCAGCAGCTTAGCAGGGATAGAGACCCAGTACTTC,CASSLAGIETQYF
TRBJ2-7,TRBV5-8,.,.,TGTGCCAGCACCATTGGAGACGGGGCCTACGAGCAGTACTTC,CASTIGDGAYEQYF
TRBJ1-2,TRBV5-1,TRBD1,.,TGCGCCAGCAGCGTTCAACAGGGGCCAGCGTATGGCTACACCTTC,CASSVQQGPAYGYTF
TRBJ2-7,TRBV29-1,.,.,TGCAGCGTTGTTGCCTCCTACGAGCAGTACTTC,CSVVASYEQYF
TRBJ1-2,TRBV7-9,.,many,TGTGCCAGCAGCTTAGCGGCTGGCTATGGCTACACCTTC,CASSLAAGYGYTF
TRBJ2-5,TRBV19,.,few,TGTGCCAGTAGTAACTCGGGAGAGACCCAGTACTTC,CASSNSGETQYF